The T cell receptor beta chain under discussion was sequenced for a study of blood T cell repertoires in COVID-19. Looking at the study overall: The United States, Italy and Spain supplied acute and convalescent COVID-19 samples. Sources were T cells, B-cell-depleted T cells, or PBMCs; the material itself was cDNA or gDNA.

The CDR3 totals 12 residues. The germline gives CDR1 MNHEY, CDR2 SVGAGI. Deletions cut 5 bases from V and 2 bases from J, with 7 bases between. As processed by the authors: Nucleated cell counts were estimated from reference gene primer amplification. Some clones are missing from TCRdb's copy, which holds only in-frame ones; the method was immunoSEQ multiplex PCR. From that table come the V and J calls and clone size; the DNA was used to work out D and trimming. The repertoire consists of 270,000 or so clones, with around 82% occurring once and the leading ten covering around a tenth. This clonotype was sampled from a woman aged 45 to 65 who had recovered from COVID-19. V and J are TRBV6-5 and TRBJ2-7; a weak D match, TRBD2 (5 bases). Material: peripheral blood. In nucleotides, the CDR3 is TGTGCCAGCAGTCTCGGGACCTACGAGCAGTACTTC. This translates into CASSLGTYEQYF.